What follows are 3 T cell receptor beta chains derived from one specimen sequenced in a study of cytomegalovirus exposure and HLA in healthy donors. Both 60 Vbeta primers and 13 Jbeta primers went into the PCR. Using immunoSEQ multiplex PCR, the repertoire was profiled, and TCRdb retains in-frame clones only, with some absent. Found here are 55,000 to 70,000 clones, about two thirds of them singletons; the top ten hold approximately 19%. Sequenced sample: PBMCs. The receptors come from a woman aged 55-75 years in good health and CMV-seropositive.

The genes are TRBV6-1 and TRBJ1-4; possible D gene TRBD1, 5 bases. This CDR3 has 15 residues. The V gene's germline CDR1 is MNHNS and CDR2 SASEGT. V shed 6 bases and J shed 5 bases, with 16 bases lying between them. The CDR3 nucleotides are TGTGCCAGCAGCGAGGGATGGGGGGGGAATGAAAAACTGTTTTTT. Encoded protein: CASSEGWGGNEKLFF.

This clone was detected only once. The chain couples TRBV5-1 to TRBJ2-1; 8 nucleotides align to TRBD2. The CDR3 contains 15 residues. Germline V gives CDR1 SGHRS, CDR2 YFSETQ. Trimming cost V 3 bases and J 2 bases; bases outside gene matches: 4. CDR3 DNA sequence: TGCGCCAGCAGCTCCGCGGGACTAGCCTACAATGAGCAGTTCTTC. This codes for CASSSAGLAYNEQFF. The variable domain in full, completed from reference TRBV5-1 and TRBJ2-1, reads KAGVTQTPRYLIKTRGQQVTLSCSPISGHRSVSWYQQTPGQGLQFLFEYFSETQRNKGNFPGRFSGRQFSNSRSEMNVSTLELGDSALYLCASSSAGLAYNEQFFGPGTRLTVL.

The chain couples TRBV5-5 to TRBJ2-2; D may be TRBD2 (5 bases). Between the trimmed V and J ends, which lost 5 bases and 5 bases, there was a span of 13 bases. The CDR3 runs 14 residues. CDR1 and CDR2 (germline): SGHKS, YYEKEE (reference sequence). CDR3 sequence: CASSGLLGTGELFF. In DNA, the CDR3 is TGTGCCAGCAGTGGACTCTTAGGGACCGGGGAGCTGTTTTTT.